This TCR beta chain came from a study of T-cell reconstitution after alpha-beta-depleted transplantation in children. Study-wide points: Reported findings indicate that, about two months after transplant, alpha-beta T cells came from several hundred expanded clones, which were derived from non-depleted graft cells. From newly produced T cells came most of the T-cell counts and diversity one year after transplant.

Germline lookup yields CDR1 ENHRY and CDR2 SYGVKD. Trimming took 6 bases from V and 4 from J; bases not matched to a gene: 8. The CDR3 totals 14 residues. Preparation of the TCRbeta library used unique molecular identifiers. Using its own MiXCR run on the PCR reads, TCRdb lists one record per CDR3 protein. The table lists about 460,000 distinct CDR3 sequences, approximately 10% of them singletons. This clonotype was seen only a few times. The antigen remains unidentified. Source: PBMCs, mostly from graft donor cells, taken 180 days after TCRalphabeta/CD19-depleted stem cell transplant. The clonotype comes from a female patient aged 2 to 10 who had a stem cell transplant for aplastic anemia, so the T cells may come from the graft donor. V usage is TRBV10-3 and J usage is TRBJ1-1; 7 nucleotides align to TRBD1. Here the CDR3 reads CAISPDRPSTEAFF. The CDR3 DNA is TGTGCCATCAGCCCGGACAGGCCGAGCACTGAAGCTTTCTTT.